This TCR beta chain originates from a study of CD8+ T cells in alopecia areata. Extracted RNA was reverse transcribed into cDNA, the sequencing template. Data came from immunoSEQ multiplex PCR; TCRdb stores just in-frame clones and leaves some out. Found here are 150,000 to 250,000 clones, roughly 64% of them singletons; the top ten hold about 5%. Indicated treatment: oral pan-JAK inhibitor, 5-10 mg twice daily. Germline-derived CDR1 and CDR2 are GTSNPN and SVGIG (reference sequence). V trimming: 3 bases; J trimming: 4 bases; junction bases outside the gene matches: 8. The CDR3 length is 14 residues. The sample consisted of CD4+ T cells sorted from blood, taken at week 24, from a patient treated with tofacitinib. This clonotype was obtained from a human donor with alopecia areata. This rearrangement joins TRBV30 to TRBJ1-2; TRBD1 matches 7 bases. CDR3 in amino acids: CAWSHRGRVYGYTF. Here the CDR3 DNA reads TGTGCCTGGAGCCACAGGGGCCGTGTCTATGGCTACACCTTC.